These 14 T cell receptor beta chains originate from one sample sequenced in a study of cytomegalovirus exposure and HLA in healthy donors (dated by TCRdb to about 2017). Library preparation employed the immunoSEQ multiplex PCR assay. For the multiplex PCR, a mixture combining 60 forward primers for TCR Vbeta segments and 13 reverse primers for TCR Jbeta segments was used. TCRdb stores this immuneACCESS table with in-frame sequences only. Part of the clones is absent; in the studies checked, under half of the shortfall reflects unresolved V genes, and no reason is known for the rest. The sample yields about 84,000 clones; just under 80% were counted once. Together, the top ten hold roughly 2.5% of the sample. The sequencing input was PBMCs. The origin of the receptors is a male donor in good health and CMV-seropositive.

V and J are TRBV14 and TRBJ2-7, with a possible D match to TRBD1 (6 bases). The V and J ends lost 4 bases and 2 bases respectively, with 15 bases between them. Germline V CDR1 and CDR2: SGHDN, FVKESK. The CDR3 contains 15 residues. The CDR3 reads CASSRRGSRPYEQYF. CDR3 coding DNA: TGTGCCAGCAGCCGAAGGGGGAGTCGTCCCTACGAGCAGTACTTC.

The V gene is TRBV4-1, the J gene TRBJ2-5; 10 positions match TRBD1. The length of the CDR3 is 15 residues. Germline-derived CDR1 and CDR2 are MGHRA and YSYEKL. With V trimmed by 3 bases and J by 5 bases, 6 bases remained unmatched. The CDR3 loop reads CASSQEDRGMETQYF. In DNA, the CDR3 is TGCGCCAGCAGCCAGGAGGACAGGGGGATGGAGACCCAGTACTTC.

The chain combines TRBV6-5 with TRBJ2-3, with D unclear. In germline, CDR1 is MNHEY, CDR2 SVGAGI. This CDR3 is built from 15 residues. The ends were cut back, 10 bases at V and 0 bases at J, with 17 bases in the middle. The CDR3, as DNA: TGTGCCACCCTGCCCGGTACCTTAAGCACAGATACGCAGTATTTT. Translated, it gives CATLPGTLSTDTQYF.

The J gene is TRBJ2-7, the V gene TRBV7-6, with 8 bases fitting TRBD2. The V segment lost 5 bases and the J segment 7 bases; nucleotides outside the gene matches: 13. The CDR3 covers 15 residues. CDR1 and CDR2 (germline): SGHVS, FNYEAQ. The CDR3 coding sequence is TGTGCCAGCAGCGAAGCGGGAGTCCACTTGAGGGAGCAGTACTTC. It codes for CASSEAGVHLREQYF.

The chain carries TRBV5-1 and TRBJ2-7, with D perhaps matching TRBD1 (6 bases). This CDR3 has 12 amino acids. Germline V gives CDR1 SGHRS, CDR2 YFSETQ. Trimming removed 4 bases from V and 6 bases from J, with 11 bases in between. DNA for the CDR3: TGCGCCAGCAGCCCGACAGGCTCCGAGCAGTACTTC. Its protein is CASSPTGSEQYF.

The chain links TRBV9 to TRBJ2-3; D may be TRBD1 (6 bases). Germline-derived CDR1 and CDR2 are SGDLS and YYNGEE. Trimming stripped 0 bases from V and 4 bases from J, with 15 bases between. This CDR3 region has 16 residues. The CDR3 reads CASSVDAGVWPDTQYF. The CDR3 DNA reads TGTGCCAGCAGCGTAGATGCAGGGGTTTGGCCAGATACGCAGTATTTT.

The CDR3 region is CASSPLSFGYEQYF. The CDR3 DNA sequence: TGTGCCAGCAGCCCTCTGAGTTTTGGCTACGAGCAGTACTTC. V gene TRBV11-2 combines with J gene TRBJ2-7; D is ambiguous. The germline V and J ends were trimmed by 5 bases and 3 bases, with 14 bases remaining between them. The CDR3 has 14 amino acids. Germline V CDR1 and CDR2: SGHAT, FQNNGV.

The V and J genes are TRBV6-5 and TRBJ2-6; 10 bases fit TRBD1. The CDR3 is made up of 16 amino acids. Germline assignment: CDR1 MNHEY and CDR2 SVGAGI. The trim removed 4 bases at V and 0 bases at J, leaving 0 bases unmatched. CDR3 in DNA: TGTGCCAGCAGTTGGACAGGGGGCTCTGGGGCCAACGTCCTGACTTTC. This sequence encodes CASSWTGGSGANVLTF.

J is TRBJ2-7 and V is TRBV9, with 9 bases matching TRBD2. CDR1 is SGDLS and CDR2 is YYNGEE in the germline V gene. This CDR3 comprises 15 residues. Losses at the gene ends were 6 bases for V and 5 bases for J; bases not matched to a gene: 12. CDR3 nucleotide sequence: TGTGCCAGCAACCGACTAGCGGCCAAGTACAACGAGCAGTACTTC. Its protein is CASNRLAAKYNEQYF.

This chain uses TRBV28 with TRBJ2-7, with D possibly being TRBD2 (6 bases). In germline, CDR1 is MDHEN, CDR2 SYDVKM. The V end was cut by 3 bases, the J end by 0 bases, with 12 bases between. The CDR3 loop spans 15 amino acids. The CDR3 protein is CASSFQRALSYEQYF. CDR3 coding DNA: TGTGCCAGCAGTTTCCAGCGGGCCCTCTCCTACGAGCAGTACTTC.

In its sample, this clone was seen once. J is TRBJ1-2 and V is TRBV28; TRBD1 agrees at 8 bases. Germline V gene lookup returns CDR1 MDHEN and CDR2 SYDVKM. V shed 7 bases, J shed 6 bases, and the junction held 16 bases outside the gene matches. CDR3 length equals 16 residues. The DNA of the CDR3 is TGTGCCAGCACAAACTACAGGGGGACCCTTAGCGATGGCTACACCTTC. This encodes CASTNYRGTLSDGYTF.

As for this clone: A read error may account for a junction end that differs from germline. This chain links TRBV7-9 with TRBJ2-5; D remains unclear. CDR1 SEHNR and CDR2 FQNEAQ come from the germline V gene (reference sequence). The CDR3 runs 12 residues. CDR3 in amino acids: CSSSVNGETQYF. For the CDR3, the DNA is TGTTCCAGCAGCGTTAACGGAGAGACCCAGTACTTC.

Concerning this clone itself: An end of the junction differs from the germline gene, which may be a read error. Within the sample, other DNA sequences also encode this same CDR3. CDR3 nucleotide sequence: TGTGCCAGCAGCTTGGGACTAGCGGGAGGAAATGAGCAGTTCTTC. Translated: CASSLGLAGGNEQFF. The rearrangement joins TRBV5-1 to TRBJ2-1; 15 nucleotides align to TRBD2. The CDR3 length is 15 residues. Germline lookup yields CDR1 SGHRS and CDR2 YFSETQ.

As regards this clone: A junction end diverges from the germline sequence, so it may reflect a read error. The chain links TRBV7-9 to TRBJ1-2, with unresolved D. CDR1 and CDR2 (germline): SEHNR, FQNEAQ (reference sequence). The CDR3 contains 12 residues. This CDR3 is CSSSLIGDGYTF. CDR3 DNA sequence: TGTTCCAGCAGCTTAATCGGGGATGGCTACACCTTC.